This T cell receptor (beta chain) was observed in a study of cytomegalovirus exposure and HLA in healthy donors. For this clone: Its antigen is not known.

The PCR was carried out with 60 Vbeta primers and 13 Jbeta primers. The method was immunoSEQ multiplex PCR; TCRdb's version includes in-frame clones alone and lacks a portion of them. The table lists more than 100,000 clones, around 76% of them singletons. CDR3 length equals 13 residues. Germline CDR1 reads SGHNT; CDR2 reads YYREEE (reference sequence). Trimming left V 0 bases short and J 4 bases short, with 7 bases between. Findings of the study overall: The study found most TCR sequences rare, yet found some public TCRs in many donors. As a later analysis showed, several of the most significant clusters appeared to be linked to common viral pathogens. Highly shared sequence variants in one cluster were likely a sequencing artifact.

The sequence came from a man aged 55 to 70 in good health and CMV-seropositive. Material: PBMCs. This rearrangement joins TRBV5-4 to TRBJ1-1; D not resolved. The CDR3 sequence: CASSLGQATEAFF. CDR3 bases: TGTGCCAGCAGCTTGGGGCAGGCCACTGAAGCTTTCTTT. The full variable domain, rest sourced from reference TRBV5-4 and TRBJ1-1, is ETGVTQSPTHLIKTRGQQVTLRCSSQSGHNTVSWYQQALGQGPQFIFQYYREEENGRGNFPPRFSGLQFPNYSSELNVNALELDDSALYLCASSLGQATEAFFGQGTRLTVV.